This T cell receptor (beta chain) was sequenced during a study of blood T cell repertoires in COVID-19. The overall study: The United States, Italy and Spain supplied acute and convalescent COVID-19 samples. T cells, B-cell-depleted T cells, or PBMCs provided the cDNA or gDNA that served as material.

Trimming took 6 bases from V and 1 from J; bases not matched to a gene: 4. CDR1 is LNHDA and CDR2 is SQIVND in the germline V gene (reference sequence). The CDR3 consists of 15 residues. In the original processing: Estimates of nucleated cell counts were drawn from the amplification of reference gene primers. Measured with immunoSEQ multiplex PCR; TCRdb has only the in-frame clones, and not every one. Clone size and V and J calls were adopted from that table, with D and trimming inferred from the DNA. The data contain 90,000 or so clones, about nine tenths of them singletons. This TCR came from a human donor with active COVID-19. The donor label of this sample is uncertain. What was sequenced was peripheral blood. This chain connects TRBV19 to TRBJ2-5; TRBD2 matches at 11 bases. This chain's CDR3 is CASSPSGGLQETQYF. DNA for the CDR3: TGTGCCAGTAGCCCTAGCGGGGGGCTCCAAGAGACCCAGTACTTC.